This T cell receptor beta chain comes out of a study of long-term antiretroviral therapy in people with HIV. Study results and limitations: The data indicate that diversity increased after ART but remained below transplant donor controls. Specimen acquisition occurred between about 2003 and 2018, potentially under older ART regimens. Clones expanded before ART dominated the repertoire at all time points. The study lacked data on ART adherence, viral resistance or therapy changes.

Between the trimmed V and J ends, which lost 1 base and 7 bases, there was a span of 13 bases. This CDR3 is 14 amino acids long. Germline CDR1 reads MGHDK; CDR2 reads SYGVNS. This clone occurred a few times. The antigen is unknown. Version v3.0 of the immunoSEQ assay was performed at survey level. Using immunoSEQ multiplex PCR, the repertoire was profiled, and TCRdb retains in-frame clones only, with some absent. The data hold some 20,000 clones, with roughly 86% observed a single time. The V and J genes are TRBV25-1 and TRBJ1-2; weak D call: TRBD1 (5 bases). The sample consisted of unsorted PBMCs, taken 0.5 years after starting antiretroviral therapy. This receptor was identified in a man aged 40-49 years with HIV. CDR3 region: CASSELGQGGGYTF. The CDR3 DNA follows: TGTGCCAGCAGTGAATTAGGGCAGGGTGGTGGCTACACCTTC.